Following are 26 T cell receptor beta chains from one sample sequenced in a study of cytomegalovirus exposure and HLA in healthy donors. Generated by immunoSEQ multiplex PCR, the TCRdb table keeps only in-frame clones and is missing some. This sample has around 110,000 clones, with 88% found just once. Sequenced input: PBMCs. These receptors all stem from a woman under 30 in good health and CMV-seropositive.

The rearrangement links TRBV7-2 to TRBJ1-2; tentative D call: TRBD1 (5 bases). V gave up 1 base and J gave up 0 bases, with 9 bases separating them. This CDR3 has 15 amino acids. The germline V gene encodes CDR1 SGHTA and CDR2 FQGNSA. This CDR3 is CASSLGTPSNYGYTF. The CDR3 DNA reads TGTGCCAGCAGCTTAGGGACACCTTCTAACTATGGCTACACCTTC. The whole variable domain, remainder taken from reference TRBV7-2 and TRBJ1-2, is GAGVSQSPSNKVTEKGKDVELRCDPISGHTALYWYRQSLGQGLEFLIYFQGNSAPDKSGLPSDRFSAERTGGSVSTLTIQRTQQEDSAVYLCASSLGTPSNYGYTFGSGTRLTVV.

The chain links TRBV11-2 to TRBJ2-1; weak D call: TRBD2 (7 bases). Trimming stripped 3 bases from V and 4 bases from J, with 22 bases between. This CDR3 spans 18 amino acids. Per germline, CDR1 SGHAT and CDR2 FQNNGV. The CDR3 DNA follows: TGTGCCAGCAGCTTTAATGGCTGGGGGGGGGCCTCTTACAATGAGCAGTTCTTC. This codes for CASSFNGWGGASYNEQFF.

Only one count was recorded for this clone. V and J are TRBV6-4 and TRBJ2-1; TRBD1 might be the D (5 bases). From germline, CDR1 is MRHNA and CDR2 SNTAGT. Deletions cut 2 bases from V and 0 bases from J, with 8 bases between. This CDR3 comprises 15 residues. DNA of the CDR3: TGTGCCAGCAGTGACACTGACAGCTCCTACAATGAGCAGTTCTTC. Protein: CASSDTDSSYNEQFF.

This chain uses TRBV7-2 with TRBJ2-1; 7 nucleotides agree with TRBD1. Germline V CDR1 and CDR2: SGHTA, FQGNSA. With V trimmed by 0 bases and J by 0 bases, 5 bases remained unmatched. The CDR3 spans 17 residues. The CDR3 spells CASSLAQGQLSYNEQFF. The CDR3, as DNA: TGTGCCAGCAGCTTAGCTCAGGGACAGCTCTCCTACAATGAGCAGTTCTTC.

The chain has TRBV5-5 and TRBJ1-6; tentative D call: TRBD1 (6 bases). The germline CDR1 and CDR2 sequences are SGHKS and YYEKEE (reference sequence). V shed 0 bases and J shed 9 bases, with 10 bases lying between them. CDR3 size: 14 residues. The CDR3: CASSLAGEGSPLHF. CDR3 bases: TGTGCCAGCAGCTTGGCAGGGGAGGGTTCACCCCTCCACTTT.

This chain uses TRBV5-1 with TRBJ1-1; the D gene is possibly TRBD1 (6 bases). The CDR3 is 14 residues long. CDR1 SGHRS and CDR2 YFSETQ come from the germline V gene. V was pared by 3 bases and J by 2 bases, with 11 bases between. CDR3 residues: CASSSLDRNTEAFF. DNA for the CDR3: TGCGCCAGCAGCTCGTTGGACAGAAACACTGAAGCTTTCTTT.

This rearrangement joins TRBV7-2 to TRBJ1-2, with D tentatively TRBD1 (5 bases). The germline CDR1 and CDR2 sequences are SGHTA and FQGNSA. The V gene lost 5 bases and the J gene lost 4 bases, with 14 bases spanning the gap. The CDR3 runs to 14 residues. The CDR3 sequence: CASSPTAGGYGYTF. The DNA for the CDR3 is TGTGCCAGCAGCCCGACAGCGGGCGGCTATGGCTACACCTTC.

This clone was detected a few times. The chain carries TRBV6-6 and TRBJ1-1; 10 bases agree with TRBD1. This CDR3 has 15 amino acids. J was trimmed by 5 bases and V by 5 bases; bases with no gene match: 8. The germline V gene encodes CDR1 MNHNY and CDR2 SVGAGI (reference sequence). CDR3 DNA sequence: TGTGCCAGCAGTCGAACCGGGACAGGGGAAACTGAAGCTTTCTTT. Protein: CASSRTGTGETEAFF.

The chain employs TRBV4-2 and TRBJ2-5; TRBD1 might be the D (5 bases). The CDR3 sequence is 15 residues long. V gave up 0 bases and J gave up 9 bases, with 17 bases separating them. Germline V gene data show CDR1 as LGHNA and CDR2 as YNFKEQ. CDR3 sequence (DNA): TGTGCCAGCAGCCAAGATATAGCCCGAACCAGGGCCCAGTACTTC. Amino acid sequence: CASSQDIARTRAQYF.

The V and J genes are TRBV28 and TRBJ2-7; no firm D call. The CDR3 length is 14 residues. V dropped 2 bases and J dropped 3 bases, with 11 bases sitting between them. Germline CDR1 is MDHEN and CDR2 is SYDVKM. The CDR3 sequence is CASSLGPPVYEQYF. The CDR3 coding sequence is TGTGCCAGCAGTTTAGGGCCTCCGGTCTACGAGCAGTACTTC.

The CDR3 DNA reads TGTGCCAGCAGTTACACCGGGACAGGGAGGAATTCACCCCTCCACTTT. It is translated as CASSYTGTGRNSPLHF. The chain uses TRBV6-5 and TRBJ1-6, with TRBD1 matching 9 bases. This CDR3 has 16 residues. V dropped 2 bases and J dropped 7; count of bases not matched to a gene: 6. Looked up from germline, CDR1 is MNHEY and CDR2 is SVGAGI.

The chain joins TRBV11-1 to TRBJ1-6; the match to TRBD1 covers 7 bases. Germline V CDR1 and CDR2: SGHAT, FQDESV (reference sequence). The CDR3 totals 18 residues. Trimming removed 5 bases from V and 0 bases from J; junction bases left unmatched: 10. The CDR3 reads CASSRQGAESSYNSPLHF. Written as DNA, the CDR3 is TGTGCCAGCAGCCGACAGGGTGCGGAAAGCTCCTATAATTCACCCCTCCACTTT.

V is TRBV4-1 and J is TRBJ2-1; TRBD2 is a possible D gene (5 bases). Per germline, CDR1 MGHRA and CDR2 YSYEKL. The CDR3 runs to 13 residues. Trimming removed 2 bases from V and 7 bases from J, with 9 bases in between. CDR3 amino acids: CASSQSGKNEQFF. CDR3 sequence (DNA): TGCGCCAGCAGCCAATCGGGGAAGAATGAGCAGTTCTTC.

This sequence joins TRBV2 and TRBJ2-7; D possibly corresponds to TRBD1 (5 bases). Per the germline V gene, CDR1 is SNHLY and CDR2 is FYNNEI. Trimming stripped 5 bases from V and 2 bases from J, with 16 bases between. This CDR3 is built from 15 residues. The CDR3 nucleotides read TGTGCCAGCAGTAGTTCTCAAAGGGGCACCTACGAGCAGTACTTC. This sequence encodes CASSSSQRGTYEQYF.

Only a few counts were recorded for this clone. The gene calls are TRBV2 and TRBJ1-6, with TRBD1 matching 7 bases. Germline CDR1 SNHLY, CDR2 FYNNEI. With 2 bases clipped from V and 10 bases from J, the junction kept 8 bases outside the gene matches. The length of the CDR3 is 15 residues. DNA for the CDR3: TGTGCCAGCAGTGAACAGGGGGTTGTAGGCTCACCCCTCCACTTT. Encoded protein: CASSEQGVVGSPLHF.

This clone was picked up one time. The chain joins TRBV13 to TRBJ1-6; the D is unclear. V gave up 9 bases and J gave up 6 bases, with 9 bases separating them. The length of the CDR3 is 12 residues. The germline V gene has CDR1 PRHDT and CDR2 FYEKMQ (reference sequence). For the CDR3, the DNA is TGTGCCAGGGAGACCGTTAATTCACCCCTCCACTTT. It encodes CARETVNSPLHF. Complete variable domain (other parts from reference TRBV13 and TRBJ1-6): AAGVIQSPRHLIKEKRETATLKCYPIPRHDTVYWYQQGPGQDPQFLISFYEKMQSDKGSIPDRFSAQQFSDYHSELNMSSLELGDSALYFCARETVNSPLHFGNGTRLTVT.

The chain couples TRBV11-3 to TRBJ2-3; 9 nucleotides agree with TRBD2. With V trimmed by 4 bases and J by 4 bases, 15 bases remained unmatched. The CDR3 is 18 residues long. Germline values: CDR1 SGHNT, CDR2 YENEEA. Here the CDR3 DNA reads TGTGCCAGCAGCTCTAGGGGGAGTGCGGGGGGGAAGTCAGATACGCAGTATTTT. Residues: CASSSRGSAGGKSDTQYF.

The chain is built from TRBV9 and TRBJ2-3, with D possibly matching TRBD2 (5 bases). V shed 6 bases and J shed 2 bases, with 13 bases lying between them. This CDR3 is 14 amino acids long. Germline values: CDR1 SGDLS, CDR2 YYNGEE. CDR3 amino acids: CASTSEDFTDTQYF. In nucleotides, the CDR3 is TGTGCCAGCACGTCGGAGGACTTCACAGATACGCAGTATTTT.

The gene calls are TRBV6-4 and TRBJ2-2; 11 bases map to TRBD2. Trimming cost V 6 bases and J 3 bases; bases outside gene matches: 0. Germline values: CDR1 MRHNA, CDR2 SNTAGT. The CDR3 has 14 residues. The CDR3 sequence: CASRTSGDTGELFF. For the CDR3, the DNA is TGTGCCAGCAGGACTAGCGGGGACACCGGGGAGCTGTTTTTT.

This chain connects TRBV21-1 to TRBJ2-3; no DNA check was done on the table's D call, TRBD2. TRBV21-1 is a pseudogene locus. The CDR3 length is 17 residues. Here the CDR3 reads CASSARDSSFPTDTQYF. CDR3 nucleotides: TGTGCCAGCAGCGCCCGGGACTCCTCCTTCCCCACAGATACGCAGTATTTT.

As DNA, the CDR3 is TGTGCCATCAGTGAGGGACTACAGGGGGGTGGCTACACCTTC. Translated: CAISEGLQGGGYTF. The chain couples TRBV10-3 to TRBJ1-2, with 8 positions matching TRBD1. CDR1 and CDR2 from the germline V gene are ENHRY and SYGVKD. The CDR3 loop spans 14 amino acids. Trimming removed 2 bases from V and 7 bases from J; junction bases left unmatched: 6.

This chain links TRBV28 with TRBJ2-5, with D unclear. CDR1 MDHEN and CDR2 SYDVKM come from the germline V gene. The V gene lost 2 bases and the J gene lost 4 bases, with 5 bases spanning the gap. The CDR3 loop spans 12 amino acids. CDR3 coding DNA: TGTGCCAGCAGTTTAATCGGAGAGACCCAGTACTTC. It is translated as CASSLIGETQYF. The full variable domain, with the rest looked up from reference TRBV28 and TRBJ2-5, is DVKVTQSSRYLVKRTGEKVFLECVQDMDHENMFWYRQDPGLGLRLIYFSYDVKMKEKGDIPEGYSVSREKKERFSLILESASTNQTSMYLCASSLIGETQYFGPGTRLLVL.

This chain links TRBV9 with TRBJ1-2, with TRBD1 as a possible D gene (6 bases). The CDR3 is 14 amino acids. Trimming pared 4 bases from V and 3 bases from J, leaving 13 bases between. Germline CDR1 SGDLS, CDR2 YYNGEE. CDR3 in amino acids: CASSLTGIDYGYTF. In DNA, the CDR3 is TGTGCCAGCAGCCTTACAGGGATCGACTATGGCTACACCTTC. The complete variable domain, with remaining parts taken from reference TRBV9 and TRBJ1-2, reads DSGVTQTPKHLITATGQRVTLRCSPRSGDLSVYWYQQSLDQGLQFLIQYYNGEERAKGNILERFSAQQFPDLHSELNLSSLELGDSALYFCASSLTGIDYGYTFGSGTRLTVV.

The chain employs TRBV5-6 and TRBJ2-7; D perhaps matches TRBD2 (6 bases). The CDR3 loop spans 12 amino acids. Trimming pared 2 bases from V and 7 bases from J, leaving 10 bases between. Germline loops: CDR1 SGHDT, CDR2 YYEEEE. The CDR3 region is CASSFSGREQYV. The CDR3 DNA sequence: TGTGCCAGCAGCTTTAGCGGCCGGGAGCAGTACGTC.

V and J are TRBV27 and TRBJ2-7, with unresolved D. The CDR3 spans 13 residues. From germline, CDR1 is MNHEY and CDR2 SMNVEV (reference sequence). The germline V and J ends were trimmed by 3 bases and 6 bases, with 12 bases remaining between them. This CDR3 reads CASSFSGGLEQYF. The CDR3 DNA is TGTGCCAGCAGTTTTTCCGGCGGCCTCGAGCAGTACTTC.

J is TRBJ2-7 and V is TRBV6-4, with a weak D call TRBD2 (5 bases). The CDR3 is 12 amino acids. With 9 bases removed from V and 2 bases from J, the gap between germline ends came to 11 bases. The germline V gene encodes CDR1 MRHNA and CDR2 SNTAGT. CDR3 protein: CARGLPTYEQYV. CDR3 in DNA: TGTGCCAGAGGACTCCCCACCTACGAGCAGTACGTC.